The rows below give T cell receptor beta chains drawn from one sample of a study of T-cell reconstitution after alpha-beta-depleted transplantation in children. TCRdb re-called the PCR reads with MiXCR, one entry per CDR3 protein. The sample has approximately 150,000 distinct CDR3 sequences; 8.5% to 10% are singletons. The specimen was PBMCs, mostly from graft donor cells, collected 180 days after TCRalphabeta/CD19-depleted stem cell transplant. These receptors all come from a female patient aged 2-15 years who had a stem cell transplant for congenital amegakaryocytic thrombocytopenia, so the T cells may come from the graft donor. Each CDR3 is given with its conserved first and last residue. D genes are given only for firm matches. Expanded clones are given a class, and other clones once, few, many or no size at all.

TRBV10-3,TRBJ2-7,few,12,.,CAIGSSIYEQYF,TGTGCCATCGGTTCCTCGATCTACGAGCAGTACTTC
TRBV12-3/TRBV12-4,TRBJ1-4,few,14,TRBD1,CASSLRGPNEKLFF,TGTGCCAGCAGTCTCAGGGGGCCTAATGAAAAACTGTTTTTT
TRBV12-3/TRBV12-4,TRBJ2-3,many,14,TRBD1,CASSLSGQTDTQYF,TGTGCCAGCAGTTTATCGGGACAGACAGATACGCAGTATTTT
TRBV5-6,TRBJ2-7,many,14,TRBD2,CASSWGLARDEQYF,TGTGCCAGCAGCTGGGGACTAGCGAGAGACGAGCAGTACTTC
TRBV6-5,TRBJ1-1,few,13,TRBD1,CASSFLRDSPAFF,TGTGCCAGCAGTTTCCTCCGGGACAGTCCAGCTTTCTTT
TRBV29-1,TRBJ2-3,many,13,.,CSVELRGTDTQYF,TGCAGCGTTGAGTTACGGGGCACAGATACGCAGTATTTT
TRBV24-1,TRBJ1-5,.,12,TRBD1,CAASTGSQPQHF,TGTGCCGCCTCGACAGGGTCACAGCCCCAGCATTTT
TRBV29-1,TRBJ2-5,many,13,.,CSVGLEGLRTQYF,TGCAGCGTCGGATTGGAGGGCCTCAGGACCCAGTACTTC
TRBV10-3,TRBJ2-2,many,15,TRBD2,CAIRVAGASTGELFF,TGTGCCATCAGGGTAGCGGGAGCGAGCACCGGGGAGCTGTTTTTT
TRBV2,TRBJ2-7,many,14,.,CASSEDRDDYEQYF,TGTGCCAGCAGTGAAGATCGGGACGACTACGAGCAGTACTTC
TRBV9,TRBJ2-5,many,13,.,CASSVELEGTQYF,TGTGCCAGCAGCGTAGAACTAGAGGGGACCCAGTACTTC
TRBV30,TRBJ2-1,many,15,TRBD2,CAWSVRAGGGNEQFF,TGTGCCTGGAGTGTAAGAGCTGGCGGGGGCAATGAGCAGTTCTTC
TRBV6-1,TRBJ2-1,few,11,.,CASVDFEGVVF,TGTGCCAGCGTGGATTTCGAGGGCGTGGTCTTC
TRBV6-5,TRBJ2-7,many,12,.,CASRGAAYEQYF,TGTGCCAGCAGGGGGGCCGCCTACGAGCAGTACTTC
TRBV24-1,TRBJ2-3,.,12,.,CGTSDLDDTQYF,TGTGGCACCAGTGATTTAGACGATACGCAGTATTTT
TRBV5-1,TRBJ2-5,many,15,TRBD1,CASSLVDRVQETQYF,TGCGCCAGCAGCTTGGTGGACAGGGTCCAAGAGACCCAGTACTTC
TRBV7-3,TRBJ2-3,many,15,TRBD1,CASSRRGQATDTQYF,TGTGCCAGCAGCCGAAGGGGACAGGCCACAGATACGCAGTATTTT
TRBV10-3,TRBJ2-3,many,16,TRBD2,CAIRGGLAGEVDTQYF,TGTGCCATCAGGGGGGGACTAGCGGGAGAGGTAGATACGCAGTATTTT
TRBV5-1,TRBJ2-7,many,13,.,CASSGREFYEQYF,TGCGCCAGCAGTGGAAGGGAATTCTACGAGCAGTACTTC
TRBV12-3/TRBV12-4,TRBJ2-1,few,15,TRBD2,CASSFTSGAYNEQFF,TGTGCCAGCAGTTTCACTAGCGGAGCCTACAATGAGCAGTTCTTC
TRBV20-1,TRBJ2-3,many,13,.,CSAPGYLTDTQYF,TGCAGTGCTCCAGGGTACCTCACAGATACGCAGTATTTT
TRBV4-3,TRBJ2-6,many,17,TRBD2,CASSQDGGRAGANVLTF,TGCGCCAGCAGCCAAGATGGGGGGAGGGCTGGGGCCAACGTCCTGACTTTC
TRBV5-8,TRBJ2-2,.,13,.,CASSPPQFGELFF,TGTGCCAGCAGCCCCCCCCAGTTCGGGGAGCTGTTTTTT
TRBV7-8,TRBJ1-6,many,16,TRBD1,CASSLAPGTVNSPLHF,TGTGCCAGCAGCTTAGCGCCCGGGACAGTAAATTCACCCCTCCACTTT
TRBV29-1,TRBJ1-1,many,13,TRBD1,CSVTGGADTEAFF,TGCAGCGTGACAGGGGGCGCGGACACTGAAGCTTTCTTT
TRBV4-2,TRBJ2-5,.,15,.,CASSQAVGVVETQYF,TGTGCCAGCAGCCAAGCCGTCGGTGTAGTAGAGACCCAGTACTTC
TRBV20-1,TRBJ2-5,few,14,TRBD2,CSAGLAEPQETQYF,TGCAGTGCCGGACTAGCTGAACCCCAAGAGACCCAGTACTTC
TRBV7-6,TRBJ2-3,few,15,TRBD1,CASSLRQGGTDTQYF,TGTGCCAGCAGCTTAAGACAGGGAGGCACAGATACGCAGTATTTT
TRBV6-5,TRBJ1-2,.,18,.,CASSYSSPVSDRSYGYTF,TGTGCCAGCAGTTACTCGAGTCCCGTTTCCGACAGATCCTATGGCTACACCTTC
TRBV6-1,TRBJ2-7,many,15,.,CASSEGIAILYEQYF,TGTGCCAGCAGTGAAGGGATAGCGATACTCTACGAGCAGTACTTC
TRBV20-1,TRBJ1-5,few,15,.,CSAVGGGLSNQPQHF,TGCAGTGCCGTAGGGGGAGGCTTAAGCAATCAGCCCCAGCATTTT
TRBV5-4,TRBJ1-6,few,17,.,CASSSGRSGSYNSPLHF,TGTGCCAGCAGCTCCGGTCGGTCCGGGTCCTATAATTCACCCCTCCACTTT